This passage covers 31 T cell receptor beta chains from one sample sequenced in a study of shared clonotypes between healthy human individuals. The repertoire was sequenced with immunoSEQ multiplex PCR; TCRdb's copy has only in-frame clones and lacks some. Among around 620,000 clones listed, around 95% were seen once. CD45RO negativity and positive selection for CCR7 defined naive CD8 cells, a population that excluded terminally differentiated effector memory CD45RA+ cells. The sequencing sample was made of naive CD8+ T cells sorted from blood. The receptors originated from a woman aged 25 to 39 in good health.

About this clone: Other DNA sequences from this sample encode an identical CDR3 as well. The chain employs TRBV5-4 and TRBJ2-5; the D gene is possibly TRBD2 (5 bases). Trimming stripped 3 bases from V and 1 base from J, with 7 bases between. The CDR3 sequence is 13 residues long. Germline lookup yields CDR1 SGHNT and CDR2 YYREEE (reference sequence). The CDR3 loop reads CASSWESQETQYF. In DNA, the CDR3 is TGTGCCAGCAGCTGGGAGAGCCAAGAGACCCAGTACTTC.

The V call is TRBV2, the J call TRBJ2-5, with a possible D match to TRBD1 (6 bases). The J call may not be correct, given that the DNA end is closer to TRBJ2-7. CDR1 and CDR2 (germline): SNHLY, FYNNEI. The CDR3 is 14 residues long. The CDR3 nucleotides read TGTGCCAGCAGTCCTCAGGGGAGTGCGTACGAGCAGTACTTC. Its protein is CASSPQGSAYEQYF.

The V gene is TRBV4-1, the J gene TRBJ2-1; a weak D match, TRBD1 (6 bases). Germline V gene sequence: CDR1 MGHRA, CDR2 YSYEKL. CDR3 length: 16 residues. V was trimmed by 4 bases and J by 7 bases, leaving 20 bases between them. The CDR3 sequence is CASSPSGFRGPNEQFF. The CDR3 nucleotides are TGCGCCAGCAGCCCCAGTGGGTTCAGGGGTCCGAATGAGCAGTTCTTC.

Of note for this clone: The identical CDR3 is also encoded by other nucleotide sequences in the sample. CDR3 bases: TGCGCCAGCAGCTTGGAGGGCGGCGCCTACAATGAGCAGTTCTTC. It specifies CASSLEGGAYNEQFF. The chain recombines TRBV5-1 with TRBJ2-1; D is uncertain. This CDR3 spans 15 amino acids. The germline V gene encodes CDR1 SGHRS and CDR2 YFSETQ. Trimming stripped 0 bases from V and 2 bases from J, with 9 bases between.

The CDR3 DNA reads TGTGCCAGCAGTTTAAACCCGAACAGGGGTCGGTACGAGCAGTACTTC. Its protein product is CASSLNPNRGRYEQYF. The chain couples TRBV28 to TRBJ2-7, with TRBD1 matching over 7 bases. The CDR3 is 16 amino acids. V lost 2 bases and J lost 4; bases outside the gene matches: 11. CDR1 MDHEN and CDR2 SYDVKM come from the germline V gene.

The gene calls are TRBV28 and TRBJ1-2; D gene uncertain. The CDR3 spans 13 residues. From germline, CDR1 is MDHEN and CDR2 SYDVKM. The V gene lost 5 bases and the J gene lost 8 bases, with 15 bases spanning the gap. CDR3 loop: CASSLYFREGYTF. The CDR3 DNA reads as TGTGCCAGCAGTCTTTACTTCCGCGAGGGCTACACCTTC.

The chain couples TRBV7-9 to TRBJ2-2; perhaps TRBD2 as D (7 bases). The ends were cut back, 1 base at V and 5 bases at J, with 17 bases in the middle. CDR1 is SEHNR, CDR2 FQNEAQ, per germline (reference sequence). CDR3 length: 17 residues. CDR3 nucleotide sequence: TGTGCCAGCAGCTTAGTTGGCGGGGGCTCGAGGACCGGGGAGCTGTTTTTT. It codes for CASSLVGGGSRTGELFF.

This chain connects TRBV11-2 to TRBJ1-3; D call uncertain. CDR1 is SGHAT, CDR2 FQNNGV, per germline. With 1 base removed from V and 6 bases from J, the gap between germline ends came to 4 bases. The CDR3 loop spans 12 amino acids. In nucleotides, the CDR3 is TGTGCCAGCAGCTTAGGGGTAAACACCATATATTTT. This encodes CASSLGVNTIYF.

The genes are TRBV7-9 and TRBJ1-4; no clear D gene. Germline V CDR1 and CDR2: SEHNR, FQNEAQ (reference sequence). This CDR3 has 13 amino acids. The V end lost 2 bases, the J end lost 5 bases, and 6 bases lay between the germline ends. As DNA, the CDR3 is TGTGCCAGCAGCTTACCGGGCAATGAAAAACTGTTTTTT. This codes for CASSLPGNEKLFF.

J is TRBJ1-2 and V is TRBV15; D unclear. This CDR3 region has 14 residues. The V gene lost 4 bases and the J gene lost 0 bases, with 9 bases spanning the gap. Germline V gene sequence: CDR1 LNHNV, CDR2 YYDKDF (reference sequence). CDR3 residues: CATSTETANYGYTF. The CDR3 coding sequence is TGTGCCACCAGCACAGAGACTGCTAACTATGGCTACACCTTC.

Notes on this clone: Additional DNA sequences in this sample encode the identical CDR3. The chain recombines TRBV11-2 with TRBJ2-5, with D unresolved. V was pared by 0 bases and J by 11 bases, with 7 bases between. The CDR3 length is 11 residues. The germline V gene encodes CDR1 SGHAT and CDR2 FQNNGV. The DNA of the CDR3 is TGTGCCAGCAGCTTAGAGCCGGAGCAGTACTTC. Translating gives CASSLEPEQYF.

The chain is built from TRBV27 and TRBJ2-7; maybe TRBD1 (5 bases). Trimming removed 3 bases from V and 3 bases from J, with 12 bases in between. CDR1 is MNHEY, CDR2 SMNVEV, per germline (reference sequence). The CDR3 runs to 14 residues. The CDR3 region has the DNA TGTGCCAGCAGTTTCACAGTGGGGCTCTACGAGCAGTACTTC. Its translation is CASSFTVGLYEQYF.

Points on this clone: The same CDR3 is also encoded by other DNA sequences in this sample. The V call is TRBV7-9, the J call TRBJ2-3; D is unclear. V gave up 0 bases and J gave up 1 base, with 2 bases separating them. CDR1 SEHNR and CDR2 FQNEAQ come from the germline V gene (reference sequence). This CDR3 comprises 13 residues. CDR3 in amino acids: CASSLARTDTQYF. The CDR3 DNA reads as TGTGCCAGCAGCTTAGCCCGCACAGATACGCAGTATTTT. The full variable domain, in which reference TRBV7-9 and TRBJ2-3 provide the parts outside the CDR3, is DTGVSQNPRHKITKRGQNVTFRCDPISEHNRLYWYRQTLGQGPEFLTYFQNEAQLEKSRLLSDRFSAERPKGSFSTLEIQRTEQGDSAMYLCASSLARTDTQYFGPGTRLTVL.

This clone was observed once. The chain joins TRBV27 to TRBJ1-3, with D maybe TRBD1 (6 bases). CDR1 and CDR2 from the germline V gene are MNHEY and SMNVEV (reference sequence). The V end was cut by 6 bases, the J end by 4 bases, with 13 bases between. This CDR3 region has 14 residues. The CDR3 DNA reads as TGTGCCAGCAGCTCAGGGGCGGGAGGAAACACCATATATTTT. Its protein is CASSSGAGGNTIYF.

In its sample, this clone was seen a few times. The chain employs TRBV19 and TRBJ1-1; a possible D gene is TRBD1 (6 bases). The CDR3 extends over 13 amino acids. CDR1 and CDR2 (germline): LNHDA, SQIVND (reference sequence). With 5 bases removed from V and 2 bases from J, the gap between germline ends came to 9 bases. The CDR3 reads CASSYRDNTEAFF. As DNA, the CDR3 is TGTGCCAGTAGTTACAGGGATAACACTGAAGCTTTCTTT.

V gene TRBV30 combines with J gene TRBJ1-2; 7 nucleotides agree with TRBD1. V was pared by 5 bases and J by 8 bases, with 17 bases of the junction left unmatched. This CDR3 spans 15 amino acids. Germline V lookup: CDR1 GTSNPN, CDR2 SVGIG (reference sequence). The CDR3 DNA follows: TGTGCCTGGTCATCTCAACAGGGGAAAGGTGACGGCTACACCTTC. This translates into CAWSSQQGKGDGYTF.

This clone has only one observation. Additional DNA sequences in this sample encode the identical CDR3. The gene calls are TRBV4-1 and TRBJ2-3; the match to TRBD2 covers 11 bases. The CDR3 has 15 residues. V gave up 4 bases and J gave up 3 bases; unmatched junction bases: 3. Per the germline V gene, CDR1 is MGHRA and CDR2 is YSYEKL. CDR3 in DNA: TGCGCCAGCAGCCTACTAGCGGGAGTGACAGATACGCAGTATTTT. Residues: CASSLLAGVTDTQYF.

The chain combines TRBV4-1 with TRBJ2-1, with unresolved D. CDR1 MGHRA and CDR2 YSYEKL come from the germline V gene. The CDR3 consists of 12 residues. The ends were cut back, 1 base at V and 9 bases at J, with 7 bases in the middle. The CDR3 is CASSQVPSEQFF. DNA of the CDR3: TGCGCCAGCAGCCAAGTTCCAAGTGAGCAGTTCTTC.

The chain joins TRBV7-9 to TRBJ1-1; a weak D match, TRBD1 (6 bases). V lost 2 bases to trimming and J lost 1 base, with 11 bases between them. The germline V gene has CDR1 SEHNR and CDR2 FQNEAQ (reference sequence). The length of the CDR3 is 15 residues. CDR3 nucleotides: TGTGCCAGCAGCTTACCCCGGGACAAGAACACTGAAGCTTTCTTT. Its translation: CASSLPRDKNTEAFF. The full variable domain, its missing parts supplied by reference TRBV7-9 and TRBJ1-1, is DTGVSQNPRHKITKRGQNVTFRCDPISEHNRLYWYRQTLGQGPEFLTYFQNEAQLEKSRLLSDRFSAERPKGSFSTLEIQRTEQGDSAMYLCASSLPRDKNTEAFFGQGTRLTVV.

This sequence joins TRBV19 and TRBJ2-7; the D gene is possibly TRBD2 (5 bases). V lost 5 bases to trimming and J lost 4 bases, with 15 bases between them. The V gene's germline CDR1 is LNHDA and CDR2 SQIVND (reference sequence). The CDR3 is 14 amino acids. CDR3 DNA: TGTGCCAGTAGTCTCGGGATCGTATTTTACGAGCAGTACTTC. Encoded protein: CASSLGIVFYEQYF.

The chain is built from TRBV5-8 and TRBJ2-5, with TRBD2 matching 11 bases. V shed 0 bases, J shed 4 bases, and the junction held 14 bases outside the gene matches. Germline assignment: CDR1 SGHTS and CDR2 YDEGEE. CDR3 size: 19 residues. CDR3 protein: CASSLGHTSGSFPPETQYF. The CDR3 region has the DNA TGTGCCAGCAGCTTGGGTCATACTAGCGGGAGTTTCCCTCCAGAGACCCAGTACTTC.

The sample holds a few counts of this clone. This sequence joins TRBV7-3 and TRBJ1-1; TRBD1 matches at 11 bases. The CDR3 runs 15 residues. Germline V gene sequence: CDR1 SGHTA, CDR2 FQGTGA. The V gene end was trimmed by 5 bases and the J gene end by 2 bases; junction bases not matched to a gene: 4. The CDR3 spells CASSQGQGANTEAFF. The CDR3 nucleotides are TGTGCCAGCAGCCAAGGACAGGGGGCTAACACTGAAGCTTTCTTT.

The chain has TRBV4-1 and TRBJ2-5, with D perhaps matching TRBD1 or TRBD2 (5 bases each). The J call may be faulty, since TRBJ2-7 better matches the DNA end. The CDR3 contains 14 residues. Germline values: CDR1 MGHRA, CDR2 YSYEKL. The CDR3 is CASSPGTNKYEQYF. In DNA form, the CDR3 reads TGCGCCAGCAGCCCCGGGACGAATAAGTACGAGCAGTACTTC.

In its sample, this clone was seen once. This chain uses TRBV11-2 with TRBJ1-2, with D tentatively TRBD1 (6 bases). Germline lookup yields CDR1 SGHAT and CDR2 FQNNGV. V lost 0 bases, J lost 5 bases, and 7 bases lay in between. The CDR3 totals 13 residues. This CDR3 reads CASSLEQGYGYTF. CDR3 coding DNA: TGTGCCAGCAGCTTAGAGCAGGGGTATGGCTACACCTTC.

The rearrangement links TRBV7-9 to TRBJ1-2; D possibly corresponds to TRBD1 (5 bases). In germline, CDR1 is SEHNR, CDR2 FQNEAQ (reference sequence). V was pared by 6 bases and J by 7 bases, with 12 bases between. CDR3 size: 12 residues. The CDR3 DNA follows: TGTGCCAGCAGAGGTCTGCAGGGTGGCTACACCTTC. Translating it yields CASRGLQGGYTF.

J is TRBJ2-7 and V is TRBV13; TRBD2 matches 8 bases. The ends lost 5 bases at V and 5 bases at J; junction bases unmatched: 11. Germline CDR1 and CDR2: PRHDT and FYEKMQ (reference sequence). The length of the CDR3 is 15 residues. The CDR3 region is CASSTQREMENEQYF. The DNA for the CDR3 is TGTGCCAGCAGCACCCAGCGGGAGATGGAGAACGAGCAGTACTTC. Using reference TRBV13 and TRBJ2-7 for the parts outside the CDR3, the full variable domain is AAGVIQSPRHLIKEKRETATLKCYPIPRHDTVYWYQQGPGQDPQFLISFYEKMQSDKGSIPDRFSAQQFSDYHSELNMSSLELGDSALYFCASSTQREMENEQYFGPGTRLTVT.

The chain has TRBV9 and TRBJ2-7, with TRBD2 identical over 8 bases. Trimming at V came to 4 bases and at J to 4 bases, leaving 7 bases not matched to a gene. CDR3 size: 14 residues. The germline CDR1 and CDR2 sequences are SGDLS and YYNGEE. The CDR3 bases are TGTGCCAGCAGCCCAGCGGGAGAGGGGTACGAGCAGTACTTC. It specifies CASSPAGEGYEQYF.

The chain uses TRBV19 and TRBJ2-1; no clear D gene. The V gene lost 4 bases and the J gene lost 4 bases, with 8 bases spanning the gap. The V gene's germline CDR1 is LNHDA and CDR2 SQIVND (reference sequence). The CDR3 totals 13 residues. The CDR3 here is CASSSDGYNEQFF. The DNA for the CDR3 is TGTGCCAGTAGTAGCGACGGATACAATGAGCAGTTCTTC.

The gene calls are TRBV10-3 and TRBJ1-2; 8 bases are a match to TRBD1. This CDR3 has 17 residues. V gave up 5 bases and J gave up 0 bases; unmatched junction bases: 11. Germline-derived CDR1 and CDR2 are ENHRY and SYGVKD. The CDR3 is CAISSQGAHPSNYGYTF. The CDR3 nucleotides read TGTGCCATCAGTTCCCAGGGGGCCCATCCATCTAACTATGGCTACACCTTC.

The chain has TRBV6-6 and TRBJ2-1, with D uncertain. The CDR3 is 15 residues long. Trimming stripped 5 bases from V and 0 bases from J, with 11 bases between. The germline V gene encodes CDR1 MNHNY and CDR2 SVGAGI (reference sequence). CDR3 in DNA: TGTGCCAGCAGTGGTCGTCGGAGCTCCTACAATGAGCAGTTCTTC. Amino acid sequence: CASSGRRSSYNEQFF.

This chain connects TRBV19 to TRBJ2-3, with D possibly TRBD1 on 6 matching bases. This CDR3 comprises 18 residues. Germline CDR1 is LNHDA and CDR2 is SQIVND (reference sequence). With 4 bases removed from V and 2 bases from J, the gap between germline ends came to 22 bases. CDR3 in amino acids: CASSTAYRAHLDTDTQYF. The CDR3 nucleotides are TGTGCCAGTAGTACAGCCTACAGGGCGCACCTTGACACAGATACGCAGTATTTT. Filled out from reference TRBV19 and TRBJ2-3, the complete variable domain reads DGGITQSPKYLFRKEGQNVTLSCEQNLNHDAMYWYRQDPGQGLRLIYYSQIVNDFQKGDIAEGYSVSREKKESFPLTVTSAQKNPTAFYLCASSTAYRAHLDTDTQYFGPGTRLTVL.